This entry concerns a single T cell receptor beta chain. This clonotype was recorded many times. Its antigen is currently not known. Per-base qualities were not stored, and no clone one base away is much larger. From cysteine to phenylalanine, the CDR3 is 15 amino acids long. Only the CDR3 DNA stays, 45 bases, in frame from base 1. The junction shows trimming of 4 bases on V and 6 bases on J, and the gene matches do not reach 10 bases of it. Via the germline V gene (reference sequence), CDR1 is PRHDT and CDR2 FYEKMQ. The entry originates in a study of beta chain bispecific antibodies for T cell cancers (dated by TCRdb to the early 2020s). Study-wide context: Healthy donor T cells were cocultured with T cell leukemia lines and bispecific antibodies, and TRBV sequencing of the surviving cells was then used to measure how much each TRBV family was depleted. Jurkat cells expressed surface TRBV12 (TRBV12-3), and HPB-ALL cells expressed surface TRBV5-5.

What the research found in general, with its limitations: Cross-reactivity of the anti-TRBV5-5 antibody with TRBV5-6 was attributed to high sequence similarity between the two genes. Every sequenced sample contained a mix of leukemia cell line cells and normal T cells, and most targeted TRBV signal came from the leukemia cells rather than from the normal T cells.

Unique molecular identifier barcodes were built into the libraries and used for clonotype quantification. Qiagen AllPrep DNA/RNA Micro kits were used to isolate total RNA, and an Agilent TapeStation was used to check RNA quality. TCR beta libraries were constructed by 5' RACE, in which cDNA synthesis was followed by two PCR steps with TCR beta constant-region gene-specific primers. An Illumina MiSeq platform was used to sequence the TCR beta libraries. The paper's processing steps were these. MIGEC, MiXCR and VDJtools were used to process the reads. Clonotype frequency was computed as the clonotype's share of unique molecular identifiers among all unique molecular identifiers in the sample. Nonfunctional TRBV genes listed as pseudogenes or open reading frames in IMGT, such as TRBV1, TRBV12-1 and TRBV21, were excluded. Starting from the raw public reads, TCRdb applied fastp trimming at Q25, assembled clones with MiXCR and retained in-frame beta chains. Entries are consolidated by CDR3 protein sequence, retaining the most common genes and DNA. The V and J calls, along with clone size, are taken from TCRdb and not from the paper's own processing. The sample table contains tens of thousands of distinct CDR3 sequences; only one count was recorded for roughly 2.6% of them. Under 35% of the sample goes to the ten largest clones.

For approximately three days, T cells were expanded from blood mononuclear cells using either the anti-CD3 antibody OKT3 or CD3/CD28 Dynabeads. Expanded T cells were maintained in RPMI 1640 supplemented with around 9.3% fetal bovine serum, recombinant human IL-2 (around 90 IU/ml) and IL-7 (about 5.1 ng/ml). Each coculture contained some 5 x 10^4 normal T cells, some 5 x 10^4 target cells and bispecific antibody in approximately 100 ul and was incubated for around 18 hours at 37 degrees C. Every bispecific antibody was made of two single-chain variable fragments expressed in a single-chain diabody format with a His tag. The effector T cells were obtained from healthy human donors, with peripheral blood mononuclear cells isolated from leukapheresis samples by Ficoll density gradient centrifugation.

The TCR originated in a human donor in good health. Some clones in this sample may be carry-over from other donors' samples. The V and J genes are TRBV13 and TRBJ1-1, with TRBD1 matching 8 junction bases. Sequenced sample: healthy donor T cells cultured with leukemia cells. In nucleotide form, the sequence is TGTGCCAGCAGCTCACCTGGACAGGGATGGTCTGAAGCTTTCTTT. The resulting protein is CASSSPGQGWSEAFF.